What follows describes a single TCR beta chain. Its specificity is not known. The sample comes from a study of yellow fever vaccine responses in identical twins. Study observations and caveats: On the reported evidence, twins' vaccine T cell responses seemed partly convergent and partly personalized.

TCRdb processed the RT-PCR reads anew with MiXCR; each CDR3 protein has one entry. The data show fewer than 9,500 distinct CDR3 sequences, around four fifths seen once. The CDR3 covers 17 residues. CDR1 SGDLS and CDR2 YYNGEE come from the germline V gene. V shed 0 bases, J shed 4 bases, and the junction held 5 bases outside the gene matches. The source of this sequence is a woman aged 18-35 years who received the yellow fever vaccine. The input for sequencing was T cells from blood (PBMCs), unsorted or a sorted subset (not recorded which), taken before or after yellow fever vaccination (not recorded which). The rearrangement links TRBV9 to TRBJ2-3; 13 nucleotides align to TRBD2. CDR3 protein: CASSVAELAGGADTQYF. The CDR3 nucleotides read TGTGCCAGCAGCGTAGCTGAACTAGCGGGAGGGGCAGATACGCAGTATTTT.